This TCR beta chain was identified during a study of blood T cell repertoires in COVID-19. Study at large: Collection of acute and convalescent COVID-19 samples took place in the United States, Italy and Spain. In each case, the material was cDNA or gDNA derived from T cells, B-cell-depleted T cells, or PBMCs.

In germline, CDR1 is SGHRS, CDR2 YFSETQ. This CDR3 has 16 amino acids. V trimming: 0 bases; J trimming: 4 bases; junction bases outside the gene matches: 3. In the source study's methods: Counts of nucleated cells, estimated from reference gene primer amplification, were obtained. TCRdb's table, derived via immunoSEQ multiplex PCR, lists solely in-frame clones and lacks some. V, J and clone size are those of that table, while D and trimming were read from the DNA. The sample carries 200,000 to 300,000 clones, about 85% recorded once. This clonotype was obtained from an elderly woman with acute or convalescent COVID-19. Sequences were obtained from peripheral blood. J is TRBJ2-1 and V is TRBV5-1; 11 positions agree with TRBD2. CDR3 sequence: CASSLGGTSGYNEQFF. The CDR3 DNA reads TGCGCCAGCAGCTTGGGGGGGACTAGCGGTTACAATGAGCAGTTCTTC. The whole variable domain, remainder taken from reference TRBV5-1 and TRBJ2-1, is KAGVTQTPRYLIKTRGQQVTLSCSPISGHRSVSWYQQTPGQGLQFLFEYFSETQRNKGNFPGRFSGRQFSNSRSEMNVSTLELGDSALYLCASSLGGTSGYNEQFFGPGTRLTVL.